This T cell receptor (beta chain) was sequenced during a study of T cell responses to AZD1222 COVID-19 vaccine. Overall study findings and caveats: Most donors were white British and more were female, and clonal diversity was possibly underestimated. As reported, nearly half of all spike-specific TCRs target variant regions that are unmutated. Mapped onto spike, vaccine-associated CD4 TCRs spanned it and were dominant at 160-218 and 743-854.

A note on this clone: The antigen is not known.

The protocol was immunoSEQ multiplex PCR, while the TCRdb copy is restricted to in-frame clones and leaves out a portion. The sample records roughly 70,000 clones, approximately 90% being singletons. Source: peripheral blood, taken 28 days after the second dose of the MenACWY control vaccine. The origin of this receptor is an adult who received the MenACWY meningococcal vaccine as a control.

The CDR3 DNA reads as TGTGCCAGTAGTATAGATGCAGGGCATAGCAATCAGCCCCAGCATTTT. It encodes CASSIDAGHSNQPQHF. This chain joins TRBV19 and TRBJ1-5, with D possibly being TRBD1 (5 bases). Trimming took off 0 bases at V and 0 bases at J, with 9 bases between the two ends. CDR1 and CDR2 (germline): LNHDA, SQIVND (reference sequence). The CDR3 runs to 16 residues.